This TCR beta chain was profiled in a study of blood T cells in healthy people across ages (dated by TCRdb to 2014 to 2015). Background for the entire study: In model experiments, template switching captured about one uniquely barcoded TCR beta cDNA molecule for every two T cells. Age-related changes in TCR beta repertoire diversity were measured in the study by deep sequencing normalized with unique cDNA molecular identifiers. Donors were grouped into four age groups: young (average roughly 16 years), middle-aged (39), aged (roughly 67) and long-lived (about 89). To avoid experimental bias, donors of different ages were distributed randomly across sequencing lanes. For two donors (one aged 18 to 29 and one aged 80 or older), the study analyzed two additional independent replicas of 1 million unique cDNA reads from the same blood draw. Broader findings and caveats from the paper: Observed TCR beta diversity correlated strongly with the percentage of naive T cells measured by flow cytometry. Donor CMV infection status was unknown, potentially confounding age-related changes in expanded clonotypes. Compared with the aged group, the long-lived group had more naive CD4+ T cells, fewer expanded clones and increased TCR diversity, suggesting age selection. Because profiling used bulk unsorted PBMCs, naive and antigen-experienced compartments could not be compared conclusively. As age increased, observed TCR beta diversity per million T cells dropped in a roughly linear way, and a significant reduction was already evident by age 40. Estimates of total diversity based on one million sequenced T cells were considered lower bounds and underestimates.

The 40 or so donors, aged roughly 6 to 95 years, were systemically healthy Caucasian individuals from Russia. Ten milliliters of peripheral blood were collected from each donor into EDTA-treated Vacutainer tubes. PBMCs were isolated by Ficoll-Paque density-gradient centrifugation, with at least 7 million obtained per sample. Total RNA, at least 6 micrograms per sample, was extracted from PBMCs with Trizol reagent. For every donor, an aliquot of PBMCs went through flow cytometry to measure the percentages of naive CD45RAhigh/CD27high T cells. The germline V gene supplies CDR1 SNHLY and CDR2 FYNNEI. The CDR3 runs 13 amino acids, cysteine and phenylalanine included. Left in the record is the CDR3 DNA by itself, 39 bases read in frame from the first base. V loses 7 bases, J loses 3 bases, and the germline ends lie 11 bases apart. The library was prepared using 5' RACE. The run used an Illumina HiSeq 2500. A second PCR of about 6 to 12 cycles was run with a J-beta primer mix and a sample-barcoded 5' primer. A unique molecular identifier was introduced onto each TCR beta cDNA molecule by a template-switch 5' adaptor carrying 12 random nucleotides. At least 3 million CDR3-containing paired-end reads were obtained from each sample. The Mint cDNA synthesis kit, primed by a TRBC-specific oligonucleotide, was used to synthesize first-strand cDNA from all RNA. Following uracil-DNA glycosylase treatment, all cDNA underwent a first 18-cycle PCR with the universal primers M1SS and BC2_uni_R. The authors' analysis ran thus. Each sample was normalized by randomly selecting 1 million high-quality reads, each carrying a distinct molecular identifier. Instead of being binned into consensus sequences, reads with shared molecular identifiers were discarded. MiTCR, with a Q25 quality threshold and the strictest error-elimination algorithm, was used for CDR3 identification, clonotype clustering and error correction. A nonparametric unseen species model with Euler transformation was used to estimate a lower bound on total TCR beta diversity. TCRdb reprocessing: public reads trimmed at Q25 with fastp, clones called with MiXCR, in-frame beta chains kept. Here each entry gathers all rows of one CDR3 protein and keeps the most common genes and DNA. TCRdb, rather than the study authors, made the V and J calls. Here the sample has 650,000 or so distinct CDR3 sequences; about 51% occur a single time. The ten largest clones add up to less than 15% of the sample.

This clonotype was observed at least ten times. Its antigen has not been determined. Nothing much larger sits one base from this clone, and base qualities are not available. This TCR derives from a woman at least 80 years old in good health. Sequenced sample: blood. The chain uses TRBV2 and TRBJ2-3; TRBD1 is a weak D gene call, 6 bases matching. The CDR3 protein sequence reads: CASKKGETDTQYF. The base sequence is TGTGCCAGCAAGAAGGGGGAAACAGATACGCAGTATTTT.